The 20 T cell receptor beta chains given below trace back to one sample, sequenced in a study of blood T cell repertoires in COVID-19. Clones were sequenced by immunoSEQ multiplex PCR, and TCRdb holds only the in-frame ones, with some missing. The sample consists of approximately 200,000 clones, over 80% of them appearing once. Sequenced input: PBMCs or T cells enriched from blood (not recorded which). The receptors come from a young man who had recovered from COVID-19.

The chain employs TRBV28 and TRBJ1-4; 7 nucleotides align to TRBD1. The CDR3 runs 14 residues. V dropped 5 bases and J dropped 3; count of bases not matched to a gene: 3. CDR1 and CDR2 (germline): MDHEN, SYDVKM. The CDR3 loop is CASSVGTANEKLFF. CDR3 in DNA: TGTGCCAGCAGTGTCGGGACAGCTAATGAAAAACTGTTTTTT. The whole variable domain, remainder taken from reference TRBV28 and TRBJ1-4, is DVKVTQSSRYLVKRTGEKVFLECVQDMDHENMFWYRQDPGLGLRLIYFSYDVKMKEKGDIPEGYSVSREKKERFSLILESASTNQTSMYLCASSVGTANEKLFFGSGTQLSVL.

This rearrangement joins TRBV6-2 or TRBV6-3 to TRBJ1-2; D gene unclear. Deletions cut 5 bases from V and 0 bases from J, with 7 bases between. This CDR3 contains 13 residues. Per the germline V gene, CDR1 is MNHEY and CDR2 is SVGEGT. Here the CDR3 reads CASSPVANYGYTF. CDR3 DNA: TGTGCCAGCAGTCCGGTGGCTAACTATGGCTACACCTTC.

The chain employs TRBV28 and TRBJ2-1; tentative D call: TRBD1 (5 bases). Germline CDR1 and CDR2: MDHEN and SYDVKM. V lost 2 bases and J 0 bases, leaving 5 bases between the germline ends. This CDR3 contains 14 residues. CDR3 in DNA: TGTGCCAGCAGTTTAGGGGCCTCCTACAATGAGCAGTTCTTC. It translates to CASSLGASYNEQFF.

This clone was observed a handful of times. V usage is TRBV6-5 and J usage is TRBJ1-1; no firm D call. Trimming shortened V by 7 bases and J by 4 bases, and 7 bases separated the two germline ends. This CDR3 spans 11 amino acids. Germline values: CDR1 MNHEY, CDR2 SVGAGI. CDR3 bases: TGTGCCAGCACCACGGGCACTGAAGCTTTCTTT. Translating it yields CASTTGTEAFF.

Only one count was recorded for this clone. The V call is TRBV7-2, the J call TRBJ2-2; TRBD2 matches 7 bases. Germline lookup yields CDR1 SGHTA and CDR2 FQGNSA. Trimming removed 5 bases from V and 1 base from J; junction bases left unmatched: 4. This CDR3 is built from 15 residues. The CDR3: CASSHIAGNTGELFF. The CDR3 DNA reads as TGTGCCAGCAGCCATATAGCGGGGAACACCGGGGAGCTGTTTTTT.

The V and J genes are TRBV27 and TRBJ1-2; 7 positions match TRBD1. There are 14 residues in the CDR3. J lost 5 bases, V lost 2 bases, and 5 bases had no gene match. Germline V gene lookup returns CDR1 MNHEY and CDR2 SMNVEV (reference sequence). This chain's CDR3 is CASSLRGRGYGYTF. As DNA, the CDR3 is TGTGCCAGCAGTTTAAGGGGGCGCGGATATGGCTACACCTTC.

This chain joins TRBV29-1 and TRBJ2-3, with D possibly being TRBD1 (6 bases). This CDR3 region has 14 residues. The ends were cut back, 3 bases at V and 4 bases at J, with 14 bases in the middle. Germline V gives CDR1 SQVTM, CDR2 ANQGSEA. CDR3 nucleotides: TGCAGCGTTGACCAGGGGATGGTTGCAGATACGCAGTATTTT. As protein: CSVDQGMVADTQYF.

V is TRBV10-3 and J is TRBJ2-2; D gene ambiguous. The CDR3 consists of 14 residues. V was pared by 11 bases and J by 2 bases, with 15 bases between. The germline V gene has CDR1 ENHRY and CDR2 SYGVKD. Here the CDR3 reads CAAHRSENTGELFF. DNA of the CDR3: TGTGCCGCCCACCGGTCCGAAAACACCGGGGAGCTGTTTTTT.

The DNA of the CDR3 is TGTGCCAGCAGCTTAGTTGCGACAGGGGACACTGAAGCTTTCTTT. The encoded protein is CASSLVATGDTEAFF. The chain has TRBV7-2 and TRBJ1-1; 8 bases map to TRBD1. This CDR3 has 15 amino acids. The germline gives CDR1 SGHTA, CDR2 FQGNSA. Trimming cost V 1 base and J 3 bases; bases outside gene matches: 4.

The chain couples TRBV18 to TRBJ2-7; 7 nucleotides line up with TRBD2. V trimming: 4 bases; J trimming: 6 bases; junction bases outside the gene matches: 6. Germline V gene sequence: CDR1 KGHSH, CDR2 LQKENI. This CDR3 contains 13 residues. The CDR3 loop is CASSQMRGIEQYF. DNA of the CDR3: TGTGCCAGCTCACAAATGCGGGGGATCGAGCAGTACTTC.

The CDR3, as DNA: TGTGCCAGCAGCAATTATGCGGGACTAGCGGCTAGCACAGATACGCAGTATTTT. Its translation is CASSNYAGLAASTDTQYF. The rearrangement joins TRBV7-8 to TRBJ2-3; 11 bases line up with TRBD2. With V trimmed by 5 bases and J by 0 bases, 10 bases remained unmatched. The CDR3 is 18 residues long. Germline V gene lookup returns CDR1 SGHVS and CDR2 FQNEAQ.

The V and J genes are TRBV5-1 and TRBJ1-2; 10 bases align to TRBD1. This CDR3 is 17 amino acids long. CDR1 is SGHRS, CDR2 YFSETQ, per germline. The J segment lost 2 bases and the V segment lost 0 bases, leaving 7 bases of the junction unmatched. CDR3 loop: CASSLGQGASGNYGYTF. Here the CDR3 DNA reads TGCGCCAGCAGCTTGGGACAGGGGGCGTCCGGGAACTATGGCTACACCTTC.

The gene calls are TRBV19 and TRBJ1-5, with 7 bases matching TRBD1. J was trimmed by 2 bases and V by 6 bases; bases with no gene match: 13. CDR1 and CDR2 (germline): LNHDA, SQIVND (reference sequence). This CDR3 contains 17 residues. For the CDR3, the DNA is TGTGCCAGTAGGGACGGCAGGGGGGAATTTGGCAATCAGCCCCAGCATTTT. Amino acid sequence: CASRDGRGEFGNQPQHF.

In DNA, the CDR3 is TGTGCCATCAGTGGTTCCACTAGCGGGGGGAAAGAGACCCAGTACTTC. Translation: CAISGSTSGGKETQYF. This sequence joins TRBV10-3 and TRBJ2-5; 12 positions agree with TRBD2. With 4 bases clipped from V and 3 bases from J, the junction kept 6 bases outside the gene matches. The CDR3 has 16 amino acids. Germline V gene lookup returns CDR1 ENHRY and CDR2 SYGVKD.

This clone was counted once. V is TRBV7-8 and J is TRBJ1-2; possible D gene TRBD1, 6 bases. V dropped 3 bases and J dropped 4 bases, with 18 bases sitting between them. CDR1 SGHVS and CDR2 FQNEAQ come from the germline V gene. The CDR3 has 16 residues. The CDR3: CASSFLFGQQIYGYTF. The CDR3 DNA is TGTGCCAGCAGCTTTCTATTTGGACAGCAGATCTATGGCTACACCTTC.

This chain links TRBV2 with TRBJ1-4, with 10 bases aligning to TRBD1. The CDR3 is made up of 15 amino acids. Germline lookup yields CDR1 SNHLY and CDR2 FYNNEI. The junction had 8 bases not matched to a gene; V was cut back by 6 bases and J by 7 bases. The CDR3 is CASRVKTGGLEKLFF. The CDR3 coding sequence is TGTGCCAGCAGGGTCAAGACAGGGGGCCTTGAAAAACTGTTTTTT.

The chain has TRBV27 and TRBJ1-2; no clear D. The CDR3 is 15 amino acids. Trimming removed 6 bases at V and 2 bases at J, with 16 bases between. CDR1 and CDR2 (germline): MNHEY, SMNVEV (reference sequence). In nucleotides, the CDR3 is TGTGCCAGCAGCAGAGCTACAGACCCAAACTATGGCTACACCTTC. Translating gives CASSRATDPNYGYTF.

This chain connects TRBV7-2 to TRBJ2-3, with D perhaps matching TRBD2 (5 bases). V was pared by 5 bases and J by 7 bases, with 19 bases between. Germline V gene sequence: CDR1 SGHTA, CDR2 FQGNSA. This CDR3 contains 15 residues. The CDR3 nucleotides are TGTGCCAGCAGCCTCACTAGAACTAGTGTGAATACGCAGTATTTT. Translation gives CASSLTRTSVNTQYF.

There are a few counts of this clone. V gene TRBV4-3 combines with J gene TRBJ2-2; TRBD1 might be the D (6 bases). The germline V gene encodes CDR1 LGHNA and CDR2 YSLEER. V shed 3 bases and J shed 6 bases, with 17 bases lying between them. The CDR3 covers 16 residues. CDR3 in amino acids: CASSQIAGVGAGELFF. The CDR3 coding sequence is TGCGCCAGCAGCCAGATCGCAGGGGTTGGGGCCGGGGAGCTGTTTTTT.

The J gene is TRBJ2-1, the V gene TRBV28; the match to TRBD2 covers 13 bases. The CDR3 loop spans 16 amino acids. Losses at the gene ends were 4 bases for V and 7 bases for J; bases not matched to a gene: 7. CDR1 is MDHEN, CDR2 SYDVKM, per germline. In DNA, the CDR3 is TGTGCCAGCAGTTCGGGTGGGACTAGCGGGAAAAATGAGCAGTTCTTC. Translation: CASSSGGTSGKNEQFF. Using reference TRBV28 and TRBJ2-1 for the parts outside the CDR3, the full variable domain is DVKVTQSSRYLVKRTGEKVFLECVQDMDHENMFWYRQDPGLGLRLIYFSYDVKMKEKGDIPEGYSVSREKKERFSLILESASTNQTSMYLCASSSGGTSGKNEQFFGPGTRLTVL.